The 3 T cell receptor beta chains below all came from one sample that was sequenced in a study of blood T cell repertoires in COVID-19. Assay: immunoSEQ multiplex PCR; the TCRdb copy retains only in-frame clones and omits some. Of about 39,000 clones listed, just over 90% are singletons. Sequenced input: peripheral blood. Every receptor here comes from a middle-aged man with active COVID-19.

The chain uses TRBV27 and TRBJ1-1; 10 bases align to TRBD1. The CDR3 length is 13 residues. Per germline, CDR1 MNHEY and CDR2 SMNVEV (reference sequence). J gave up 11 bases and V 5 bases, and 8 bases lay outside the gene matches. The CDR3, as DNA: TGTGCCAGCAGTCCTCCGGGACAGGGGAAGGCTTTCTTT. It translates to CASSPPGQGKAFF.

CDR3 bases: TGTGCCAGCAGCTCGGGGGACGGATATAATTCACCCCTCCACTTT. It specifies CASSSGDGYNSPLHF. This chain uses TRBV9 with TRBJ1-6, with D perhaps TRBD1 (5 bases). The CDR3 runs 15 residues. Deletions cut 4 bases from V and 4 bases from J, with 12 bases between. From germline, CDR1 is SGDLS and CDR2 YYNGEE.

This chain connects TRBV5-1 to TRBJ2-5, with 10 bases that match TRBD1. CDR3 length equals 14 residues. The J segment lost 4 bases and the V segment lost 3 bases, leaving 3 bases of the junction unmatched. From germline, CDR1 is SGHRS and CDR2 YFSETQ. The CDR3 protein is CASSWRTGGETQYF. DNA of the CDR3: TGCGCCAGCAGCTGGAGGACAGGGGGAGAGACCCAGTACTTC.